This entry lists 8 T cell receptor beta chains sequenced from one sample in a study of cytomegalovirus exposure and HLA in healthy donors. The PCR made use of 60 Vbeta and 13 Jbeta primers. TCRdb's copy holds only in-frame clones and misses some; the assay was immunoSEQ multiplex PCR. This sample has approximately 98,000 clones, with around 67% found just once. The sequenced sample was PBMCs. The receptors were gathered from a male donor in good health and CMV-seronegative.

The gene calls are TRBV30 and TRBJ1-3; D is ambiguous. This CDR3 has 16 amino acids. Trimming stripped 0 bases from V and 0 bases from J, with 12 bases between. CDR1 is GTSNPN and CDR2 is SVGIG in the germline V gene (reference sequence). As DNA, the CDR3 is TGTGCCTGGAGTGTATCACATTTGGTCTCTGGAAACACCATATATTTT. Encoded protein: CAWSVSHLVSGNTIYF.

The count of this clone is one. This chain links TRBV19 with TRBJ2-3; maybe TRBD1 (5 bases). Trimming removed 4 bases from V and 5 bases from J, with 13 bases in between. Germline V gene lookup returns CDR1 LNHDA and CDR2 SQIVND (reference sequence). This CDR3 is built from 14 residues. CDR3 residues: CASSRAGFIDTQYF. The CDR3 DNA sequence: TGTGCCAGTAGTAGGGCAGGGTTTATAGATACGCAGTATTTT.

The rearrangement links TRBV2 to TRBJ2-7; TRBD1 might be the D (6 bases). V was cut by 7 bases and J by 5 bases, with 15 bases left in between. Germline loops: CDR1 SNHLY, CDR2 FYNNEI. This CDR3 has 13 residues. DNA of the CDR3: TGTGCCAGCAATGGGGGCCTTCAGGACGAGCAGTACTTC. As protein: CASNGGLQDEQYF.

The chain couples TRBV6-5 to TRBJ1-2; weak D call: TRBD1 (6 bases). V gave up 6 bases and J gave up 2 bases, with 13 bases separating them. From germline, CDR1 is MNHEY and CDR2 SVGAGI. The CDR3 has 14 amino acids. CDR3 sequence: CASRKGQSNYGYTF. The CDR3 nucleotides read TGTGCCAGCAGGAAAGGACAGAGCAACTATGGCTACACCTTC.

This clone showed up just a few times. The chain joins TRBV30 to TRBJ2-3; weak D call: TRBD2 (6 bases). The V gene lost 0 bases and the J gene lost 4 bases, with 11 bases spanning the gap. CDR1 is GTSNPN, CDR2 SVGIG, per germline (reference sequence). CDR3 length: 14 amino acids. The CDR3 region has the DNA TGTGCCTGGAGTGTAGGCAGGGAGGCAGATACGCAGTATTTT. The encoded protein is CAWSVGREADTQYF.

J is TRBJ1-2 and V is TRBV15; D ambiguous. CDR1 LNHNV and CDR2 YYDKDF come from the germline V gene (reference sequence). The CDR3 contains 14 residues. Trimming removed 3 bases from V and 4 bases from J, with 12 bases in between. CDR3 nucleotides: TGTGCCACCAGCAGGGTTCGAGGGCCCTATGGCTACACCTTC. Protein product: CATSRVRGPYGYTF. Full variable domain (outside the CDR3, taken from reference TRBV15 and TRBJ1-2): DAMVIQNPRYQVTQFGKPVTLSCSQTLNHNVMYWYQQKSSQAPKLLFHYYDKDFNNEADTPDNFQSRRPNTSFCFLDIRSPGLGDTAMYLCATSRVRGPYGYTFGSGTRLTVV.

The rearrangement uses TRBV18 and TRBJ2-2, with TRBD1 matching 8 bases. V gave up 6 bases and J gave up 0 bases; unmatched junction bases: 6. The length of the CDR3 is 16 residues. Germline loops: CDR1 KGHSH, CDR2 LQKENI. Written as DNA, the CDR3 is TGTGCCAGCTCTCGAACAGGGGGAGCGAACACCGGGGAGCTGTTTTTT. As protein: CASSRTGGANTGELFF.

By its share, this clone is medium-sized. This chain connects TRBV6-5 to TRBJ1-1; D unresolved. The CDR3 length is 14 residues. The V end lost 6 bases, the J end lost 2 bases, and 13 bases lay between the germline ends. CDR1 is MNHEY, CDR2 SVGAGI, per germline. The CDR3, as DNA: TGTGCCAGCAGGCTGCCCCAGGAAAACACTGAAGCTTTCTTT. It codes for CASRLPQENTEAFF.